This T cell receptor beta chain was documented in a study of shared clonotypes between healthy human individuals. All participating donors were Caucasian adults from Nashville, Tennessee. This clone was counted once. Libraries were prepared by immunoSEQ multiplex PCR; TCRdb keeps only in-frame clonotypes and omits some of them. This table has roughly 2.5 million clones, over 85% appearing once. The CDR3 is made up of 13 amino acids. CDR1 and CDR2 from the germline V gene are MNHNS and SASEGT. The ends lost 8 bases at V and 6 bases at J; junction bases unmatched: 6. The chain recombines TRBV6-1 with TRBJ2-2; 7 bases line up with TRBD2. This sequence was found in a young man in good health. The sequencing input was naive CD4+ T cells sorted from blood. Subset meaning: CD45RA+ positively selected. The CDR3 protein is CASGTNLPGELFF. In nucleotides, the CDR3 is TGTGCCAGCGGGACTAACTTACCCGGGGAGCTGTTTTTT.